The 6 T cell receptor beta chains below were found in one sample sequenced in a study of OX40 agonist ivuxolimab in advanced cancers. TCRdb keeps only in-frame clones here, not all; method: immunoSEQ multiplex PCR. The sample has more than 20,000 clones; around 85% are singletons. Sequenced here: CD4+ or CD8+ T cells sorted from blood, sampled in a trial of the OX40 agonist ivuxolimab. The receptors come from an adult with an advanced solid tumor such as melanoma, head and neck, liver or kidney cancer.

The genes are TRBV6-5 and TRBJ1-5; maybe TRBD1 (6 bases). Germline V lookup: CDR1 MNHEY, CDR2 SVGAGI. The CDR3 has 15 amino acids. Trimming pared 7 bases from V and 0 bases from J, leaving 13 bases between. The CDR3 coding sequence is TGTGCCAGCAAGGCGGGGGGCTATAGCAATCAGCCCCAGCATTTT. Protein: CASKAGGYSNQPQHF.

This clone has only a few counts. This sequence joins TRBV10-3 and TRBJ2-3; TRBD2 matches at 7 bases. Germline CDR1 reads ENHRY; CDR2 reads SYGVKD. The CDR3 length is 14 residues. Trimming removed 3 bases from V and 5 bases from J; junction bases left unmatched: 5. CDR3: CAISDEREGDTQYF. The DNA of the CDR3 is TGTGCCATCAGTGACGAAAGGGAGGGAGATACGCAGTATTTT.

For the CDR3, the DNA is TGTGCCAGCAGCTGGGAACAGCGTCCCTACGAGCAGTACTTC. It is translated as CASSWEQRPYEQYF. The chain joins TRBV7-3 to TRBJ2-7; D gene uncertain. V was cut by 4 bases and J by 2 bases, with 12 bases left in between. Germline V gene sequence: CDR1 SGHTA, CDR2 FQGTGA. The CDR3 is made up of 14 amino acids.

CDR3 DNA: TGTGCCAGTAGTATAGCCTCCCCGGGTGCCCAGTACTTC. Its translation: CASSIASPGAQYF. The chain uses TRBV19 and TRBJ2-5, with no clear D. CDR3 length equals 13 residues. Germline-derived CDR1 and CDR2 are LNHDA and SQIVND (reference sequence). Trimming cost V 1 base and J 9 bases, with 12 bases left between them.

By sample share, this clone is medium-sized. The rearrangement joins TRBV10-3 to TRBJ2-7, with 8 bases lining up with TRBD1. Germline lookup yields CDR1 ENHRY and CDR2 SYGVKD. J was trimmed by 2 bases and V by 5 bases; bases with no gene match: 5. This CDR3 has 14 residues. The CDR3 protein is CAISSGQDPYEQYF. CDR3 nucleotide sequence: TGTGCCATCAGTTCGGGACAGGACCCCTACGAGCAGTACTTC.

The chain couples TRBV4-1 to TRBJ2-1; 13 bases match TRBD2. Trimming removed 0 bases from V and 8 bases from J; junction bases left unmatched: 4. The CDR3 is 16 residues long. In germline, CDR1 is MGHRA, CDR2 YSYEKL. CDR3 in amino acids: CASSQEGLAGTYEQFF. The CDR3 DNA is TGCGCCAGCAGCCAAGAGGGACTAGCGGGAACGTATGAGCAGTTCTTC.